This TCR beta chain originates from a study of memory CD4+ T cells and cytomegalovirus serostatus. Looking at the study overall: Donors were healthy Belgian adults, fewer than ten CMV seropositive and approximately 23 seronegative.

Data came from immunoSEQ multiplex PCR; TCRdb stores just in-frame clones and leaves some out. Among about 46,000 clones listed, 60% to 85% were seen once. The sort gate was single viable CD3+CD4+CD8-CD45RO+ cells for memory CD4+ T cells. CDR3 size: 8 residues. Trimming removed 10 bases at V and 15 bases at J, with 11 bases between. The germline V gene has CDR1 LNHDA and CDR2 SQIVND (reference sequence). The chain couples TRBV19 to TRBJ2-3; a possible D gene is TRBD2 (6 bases). This TCR was recovered from an adult in good health and CMV-seronegative. The sequencing sample was made of memory CD4+ T cells from blood. CDR3 nucleotides: TGTGCCACCGGGACTTTTTATTTT. Encoded protein: CATGTFYF.